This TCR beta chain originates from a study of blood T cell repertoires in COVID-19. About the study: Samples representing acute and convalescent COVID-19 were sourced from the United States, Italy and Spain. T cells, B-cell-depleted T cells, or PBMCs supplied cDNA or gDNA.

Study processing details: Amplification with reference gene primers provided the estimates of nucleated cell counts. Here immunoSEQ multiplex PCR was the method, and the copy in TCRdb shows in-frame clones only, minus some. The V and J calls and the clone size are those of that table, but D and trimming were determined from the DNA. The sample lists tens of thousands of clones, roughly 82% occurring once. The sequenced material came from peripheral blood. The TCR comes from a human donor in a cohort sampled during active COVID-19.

DNA of the CDR3: TGCAGCGTTGAAGGGCTTAGCGGGGGGCTGTCAGGGACGCAGTATTTT. This gives the protein CSVEGLSGGLSGTQYF. The J gene is TRBJ2-3, the V gene TRBV29-1; TRBD2 aligns across 10 bases. Germline loops: CDR1 SQVTM, CDR2 ANQGSEA. V shed 1 base and J 9 bases; nucleotides not matched to a gene: 13. This CDR3 has 16 amino acids.